This T cell receptor beta chain was recovered during a study of blood T cell repertoires in COVID-19. V lost 1 base to trimming and J lost 6 bases; unmatched junction nucleotides: 6. Germline CDR1 is MNHNS and CDR2 is SASEGT. The CDR3 runs 15 residues. Under the authors' procedure: By means of reference gene primer amplification, nucleated cell counts were estimated. The data were produced by immunoSEQ multiplex PCR, yet TCRdb's version contains in-frame clones alone and is incomplete. That table furnishes V, J and clone size, whereas the DNA furnished D and trimming. Of 55,000 or so clones detected, approximately 91% appear once; the ten largest clones hold 8.5%. This clone was picked up a small number of times.

This receptor was obtained from a man aged 60-69 years with active COVID-19. The rearrangement links TRBV6-1 to TRBJ2-7, with 10 bases matching TRBD1. Sequenced material: peripheral blood. CDR3 loop: CASSEERTGGFEQYF. The CDR3 bases are TGTGCCAGCAGTGAAGAAAGGACAGGGGGTTTCGAGCAGTACTTC.